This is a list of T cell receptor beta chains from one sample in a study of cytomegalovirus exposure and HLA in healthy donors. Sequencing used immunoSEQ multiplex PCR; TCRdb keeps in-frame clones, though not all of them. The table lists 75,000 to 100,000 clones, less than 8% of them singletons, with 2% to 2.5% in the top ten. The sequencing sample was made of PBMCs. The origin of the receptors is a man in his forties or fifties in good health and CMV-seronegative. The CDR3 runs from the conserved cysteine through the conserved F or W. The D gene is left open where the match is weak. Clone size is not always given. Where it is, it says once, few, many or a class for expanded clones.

CASSLVADYNSPLHF,TGTGCCAGCAGCTTAGTAGCAGATTATAATTCACCCCTCCACTTT,.,TRBV7-2,TRBJ1-6,.
CASSHPGGNEQFF,TGTGCCAGCAGCCACCCGGGAGGTAATGAGCAGTTCTTC,TRBD2,TRBV4-2,TRBJ2-1,few
CASSLSGAKETQYF,TGTGCCAGCAGCTTATCTGGGGCAAAAGAGACCCAGTACTTC,.,TRBV7-6,TRBJ2-5,few
CASRLGRDNEQFF,TGCGCCAGCAGGTTAGGGAGGGACAATGAGCAGTTCTTC,TRBD2,TRBV5-1,TRBJ2-1,few
CASSPRQGGPEAFF,TGTGCCAGCTCACCAAGACAGGGAGGTCCTGAAGCTTTCTTT,TRBD1,TRBV18,TRBJ1-1,few
CASSSLQVASSGANVLTF,TGTGCCAGCAGCTCCTTACAGGTAGCCTCCTCTGGGGCCAACGTCCTGACTTTC,.,TRBV7-8,TRBJ2-6,.
CASSLPAPEQFF,TGTGCCAGCAGCCTCCCAGCGCCCGAGCAGTTCTTC,.,TRBV11-3,TRBJ2-1,.
CSVQAQGNSEQYF,TGCAGCGTCCAGGCGCAGGGTAATTCCGAGCAGTACTTC,.,TRBV29-1,TRBJ2-7,.
CASSLSLAGAYEQYF,TGTGCCAGCAGTTTATCGTTGGCGGGGGCCTACGAGCAGTACTTC,TRBD2,TRBV27,TRBJ2-7,.
CASSPGLHSPYEQYF,TGTGCCAGCAGCCCAGGACTTCATTCACCCTACGAGCAGTACTTC,.,TRBV6-6,TRBJ2-7,.
CASSYSKGQTNSPLHF,TGTGCCAGCAGTTACTCGAAGGGACAGACCAATTCACCCCTCCACTTT,TRBD1,TRBV6-5,TRBJ1-6,few
CAWGMLGTSSNTQYF,TGTGCCTGGGGTATGCTCGGGACTAGTTCCAATACGCAGTATTTT,TRBD2,TRBV30,TRBJ2-3,few
CASSLPGPYGYTF,TGTGCCAGCAGTTTACCAGGGCCCTATGGCTACACCTTC,.,TRBV28,TRBJ1-2,.
CASRPAVLNEKLFF,TGTGCCAGCAGGCCGGCGGTACTTAATGAAAAACTGTTTTTT,.,TRBV27,TRBJ1-4,few
CASSEGLAQETQYF,TGTGCCAGCAGCGAAGGTCTAGCTCAAGAGACCCAGTACTTC,.,TRBV6-1,TRBJ2-5,few
CASSEGQGSYGYTF,TGTGCCAGCAGCGAGGGACAGGGGAGCTATGGCTACACCTTC,TRBD1,TRBV9,TRBJ1-2,few
CASSERDSPLHF,TGTGCCAGCAGTGAGAGGGATTCACCCCTCCACTTT,.,TRBV2,TRBJ1-6,few
CSVDPTNYGYTF,TGCAGCGTTGACCCAACTAACTATGGCTACACCTTC,.,TRBV29-1,TRBJ1-2,few
CSGQGGQGGKNIQYF,TGCAGCGGCCAAGGGGGACAGGGAGGGAAAAACATTCAGTACTTC,TRBD1,TRBV29-1,TRBJ2-4,few
CASSLNGGGQETQYF,TGTGCCAGCAGCTTAAACGGGGGGGGGCAAGAGACCCAGTACTTC,TRBD2,TRBV7-3,TRBJ2-5,few
CASNKDWGGETQYF,TGTGCCAGCAATAAGGACTGGGGGGGGGAGACCCAGTACTTC,TRBD2,TRBV25-1,TRBJ2-5,few
CASSSSGQGARQYF,TGTGCCAGCAGTTCCTCGGGACAGGGGGCTCGGCAGTACTTC,TRBD1,TRBV28,TRBJ2-7,few
CASRGGVGETQYF,TGTGCCAGCAGAGGCGGGGTCGGTGAGACCCAGTACTTC,.,TRBV6-6,TRBJ2-5,.
CASSPIQGGNQPQHF,TGTGCCAGCAGTCCCATACAGGGTGGGAATCAGCCCCAGCATTTT,.,TRBV27,TRBJ1-5,.
CASSLSPGLGATDQPQHF,TGTGCCAGCAGTTTATCCCCAGGGCTAGGTGCTACGGATCAGCCCCAGCATTTT,.,TRBV28,TRBJ1-5,few
CASSQEGGIYGYTF,TGCGCCAGCAGCCAAGAAGGAGGGATCTATGGCTACACCTTC,.,TRBV4-1,TRBJ1-2,.
CASTLTDTSSYEQYF,TGTGCCAGCACCCTGACTGATACGAGCTCCTACGAGCAGTACTTC,.,TRBV6-6,TRBJ2-7,.
CASSLARGVADTQYF,TGCGCCAGCAGCCTTGCGCGGGGGGTGGCAGATACGCAGTATTTT,TRBD2,TRBV5-1,TRBJ2-3,.
CASSWDRGSTEAFF,TGTGCCAGCAGTTGGGACAGGGGGAGCACTGAAGCTTTCTTT,TRBD1,TRBV6-1,TRBJ1-1,.
CAISLASQETQYF,TGTGCCATCAGTCTAGCGTCTCAAGAGACCCAGTACTTC,.,TRBV10-3,TRBJ2-5,few
CASSFVVQAYGYTF,TGTGCCAGCAGTTTCGTGGTACAGGCCTATGGCTACACCTTC,.,TRBV28,TRBJ1-2,few
CASGLAATYEQYF,TGTGCCAGCGGCCTAGCGGCTACCTACGAGCAGTACTTC,TRBD2,TRBV6-5,TRBJ2-7,few
CASSLQGARGDTIYF,TGTGCCAGCAGCCTACAGGGGGCGCGAGGGGACACCATATATTTT,TRBD1,TRBV6-5,TRBJ1-3,.
CASSKGQGAKQFF,TGCGCCAGCAGCAAAGGACAGGGGGCTAAGCAGTTCTTC,TRBD1,TRBV5-1,TRBJ2-1,few
CASTLQGASYGYTF,TGTGCCAGCACCCTACAGGGGGCAAGTTATGGCTACACCTTC,TRBD1,TRBV5-6,TRBJ1-2,few
CASRPGQGGYGYTF,TGTGCCAGCAGACCCGGACAGGGGGGCTATGGCTACACCTTC,TRBD1,TRBV2,TRBJ1-2,few
CASSSLQNRRSYEQYF,TGTGCCAGCAGTTCGCTCCAAAATCGGAGGTCCTACGAGCAGTACTTC,.,TRBV27,TRBJ2-7,.
CASSLVGRGPWPQHF,TGTGCCAGCAGCTTGGTCGGTAGGGGGCCGTGGCCCCAGCATTTT,TRBD1,TRBV5-8,TRBJ1-5,.
CASTPISLTGAVNNEQFF,TGTGCCAGCACTCCCATTTCCTTGACAGGGGCTGTCAACAATGAGCAGTTCTTC,TRBD1,TRBV5-5,TRBJ2-1,.
CASSMLQGFQETQYF,TGTGCCAGCAGCATGCTCCAGGGATTCCAAGAGACCCAGTACTTC,.,TRBV7-9,TRBJ2-5,once
CASKEQGIMDEKLFF,TGTGCCAGTAAGGAACAGGGGATTATGGATGAAAAACTGTTTTTT,TRBD1,TRBV19,TRBJ1-4,few
CRVVQGSTEVFF,TGCAGAGTTGTACAGGGGTCGACTGAAGTTTTCTTT,TRBD1,TRBV29-1,TRBJ1-1,.
CASSPMEGVSYEQYF,TGTGCCAGCTCACCAATGGAAGGGGTATCCTACGAGCAGTACTTC,.,TRBV18,TRBJ2-7,.
CASSQRGTGGCSYTF,TGCGCCAGCAGCCAAAGGGGGACAGGGGGATGTAGCTACACCTTC,TRBD1,TRBV4-3,TRBJ1-2,.
CASRWIRDTEAFF,TGTGCCAGTAGATGGATCAGGGATACTGAAGCTTTCTTT,.,TRBV19,TRBJ1-1,.
CASSSPGRTGELFF,TGTGCCAGCAGCTCCCCGGGAAGAACCGGGGAGCTGTTTTTT,.,TRBV7-8,TRBJ2-2,.
CASTPGRQGNTEAFF,TGTGCCAGTACCCCTGGGAGGCAGGGGAACACTGAAGCTTTCTTT,.,TRBV19,TRBJ1-1,few
CASRRSGDYGYTF,TGTGCCAGCCGCAGGTCAGGGGACTATGGCTACACCTTC,.,TRBV28,TRBJ1-2,few
CASSKTGGDGNTIYF,TGCGCCAGCAGCAAAACAGGGGGCGACGGAAACACCATATATTTT,TRBD1,TRBV4-1,TRBJ1-3,.
CAISEDRGTEAFF,TGTGCCATCAGCGAAGACAGGGGCACTGAAGCTTTCTTT,TRBD1,TRBV10-3,TRBJ1-1,.
CASSKSGSETQYF,TGTGCCAGCAGTAAAAGCGGGTCAGAGACCCAGTACTTC,.,TRBV5-6,TRBJ2-5,few
CASSLGAGGQETQYF,TGTGCCAGCAGCTTAGGAGCGGGGGGCCAAGAGACCCAGTACTTC,TRBD2,TRBV7-3,TRBJ2-5,few
CASIDHRGLGQPQHF,TGTGCCAGCATCGATCACAGGGGGCTGGGTCAGCCCCAGCATTTT,TRBD1,TRBV2,TRBJ1-5,.
CASSEGGTGYYGYTF,TGTGCCAGCAGTGAAGGAGGTACAGGGTACTATGGCTACACCTTC,.,TRBV6-1,TRBJ1-2,.
CSVNLPRGTENEKLFF,TGCAGCGTCAACCTCCCCCGGGGGACAGAGAATGAAAAACTGTTTTTT,TRBD1,TRBV29-1,TRBJ1-4,few
CASSQGAEAFF,TGCGCCAGCAGTCAGGGGGCCGAAGCTTTCTTT,TRBD1,TRBV10-1,TRBJ1-1,few